Shown below are 2 T cell receptor beta chains from a single sample sequenced in a study of T cells after posttransplantation cyclophosphamide. The assay was immunoSEQ multiplex PCR, and TCRdb's table has in-frame clones only and misses some. The sample lists roughly 23,000 clones; approximately 97% were seen once. The naive gate required viable CD3+CD4+ or CD3+CD8+ cells with CCR7+CD45RA+CD45RO-CD95-CD27+CD28+ phenotype. The specimen was naive CD4+ T cells sorted from PBMCs. These TCRs come from a man in his fifties in good health, CMV-negative, and a related stem cell transplant donor.

This clone showed up just once. The chain uses TRBV7-6 and TRBJ2-7; 9 bases line up with TRBD2. V lost 1 base to trimming and J lost 4 bases; unmatched junction nucleotides: 5. Germline V CDR1 and CDR2: SGHVS, FNYEAQ. The CDR3 covers 15 residues. CDR3 in amino acids: CASSLDSGSTYEQYF. The CDR3 nucleotides read TGTGCCAGCAGCTTAGATAGCGGGAGTACTTACGAGCAGTACTTC. The full variable domain, with the rest looked up from reference TRBV7-6 and TRBJ2-7, is GAGVSQSPRYKVTKRGQDVALRCDPISGHVSLYWYRQALGQGPEFLTYFNYEAQQDKSGLPNDRFSAERPEGSISTLTIQRTEQRDSAMYRCASSLDSGSTYEQYFGPGTRLTVT.

The chain is built from TRBV29-1 and TRBJ2-2; TRBD1 matches at 7 bases. Losses at the gene ends were 6 bases for V and 5 bases for J; bases not matched to a gene: 6. This CDR3 has 13 residues. Germline V gene lookup returns CDR1 SQVTM and CDR2 ANQGSEA. The CDR3 bases are TGCAGCGTAAGACAGGGTGGAACCGGGGAGCTGTTTTTT. This codes for CSVRQGGTGELFF.